The rows below give T cell receptor beta chains drawn from one sample of a study of T cells in Graves' hyperthyroidism and ophthalmopathy. TCRdb reprocessed the multiplex PCR reads with MiXCR, giving one entry per CDR3 protein. This table has under 800,000 distinct CDR3 sequences, less than 15% appearing once. The sample taken for sequencing was blood. Every receptor here comes from a woman between 18 and 29 years old with Graves' hyperthyroidism. Both conserved end residues are part of each CDR3. The order of the fields is V gene, CDR3 length, D gene, J gene, clone size, CDR3 DNA, CDR3 protein. A D gene is named only where the DNA matches it firmly. Clone size is stated in some rows and not others, as once, few, many or a class when expanded.

TRBV12-3/TRBV12-4,18,.,TRBJ2-2,many,TGTGCCAGCAGTTTAGAGGGCCGGTCCCAGGGACGGACCGGGGAGCTGTTTTTT,CASSLEGRSQGRTGELFF
TRBV6-1,16,TRBD1,TRBJ2-1,many,TGTGCCAGCAGTGAAGATGAGGGACAGGGGGGCAATGAGCAGTTCTTC,CASSEDEGQGGNEQFF
TRBV12-3/TRBV12-4,15,.,TRBJ1-1,few,TGTGCCAGCAGGCCGGGACCCCCCTGGAACACTGAAGCTTTCTTT,CASRPGPPWNTEAFF
TRBV28,11,.,TRBJ2-7,many,TGTGCCAGCAGCCACCTACCGGAGCAGTACTTC,CASSHLPEQYF
TRBV13,12,.,TRBJ2-3,.,TGTGCCAGCAGCCTGCTCGGCAGTACGCAGTATTTT,CASSLLGSTQYF
TRBV19,14,TRBD1,TRBJ1-2,.,TGTGCCAGTAGTAACCGACAGGGCCTTTATGGCTACACCTTC,CASSNRQGLYGYTF
TRBV27,14,.,TRBJ1-2,.,TGTGCCAGCAGTGAACTGACCTCGACCCATGGCTACACCTTC,CASSELTSTHGYTF
TRBV11-2,16,.,TRBJ1-1,many,TGTGCCAGCAGCTGGGCGAAAGGGTCGAGGAACACTGAAGCTTTCTTT,CASSWAKGSRNTEAFF
TRBV12-3/TRBV12-4,12,TRBD2,TRBJ2-5,many,TGTGCCAGCAGTTTTTTAGCGGGCAAAGCCTACTTC,CASSFLAGKAYF
TRBV4-1,14,.,TRBJ1-5,.,TGCGCCAGCAGCCAAGAACCAGGGACTCAGCCCCAGCATTTT,CASSQEPGTQPQHF
TRBV11-3,14,.,TRBJ1-1,many,TGTGCCAGCAGGGCTGCAGGGTTGAACACTGAAGCTTTCTTT,CASRAAGLNTEAFF
TRBV19,17,.,TRBJ1-5,many,TGTGCCAGTAGCATACCTGGCAGGGCAACGACTAATCAGCCCCAGCATTTT,CASSIPGRATTNQPQHF
TRBV20-1,16,TRBD2,TRBJ2-1,.,TGCAGTGCCAGGTCCAGACTAGCGGGAAAGCGCGATGAGCAGTTCTTC,CSARSRLAGKRDEQFF
TRBV30,12,.,TRBJ2-1,many,TGTGCCTGGAAAGGCTTCTACAATGAGCAGTTCTTC,CAWKGFYNEQFF
TRBV7-9,16,.,TRBJ1-4,many,TGTGCCAGCAGCTTAACTGGGGCCAGCCGGCATGAAAAACTGTTTTTT,CASSLTGASRHEKLFF
TRBV20-1,13,TRBD2,TRBJ2-7,few,TGCAGTGCTAGAACTGCGGGAGCCTACGAGCAGTACTTC,CSARTAGAYEQYF
TRBV24-1,13,.,TRBJ1-2,many,TGTGCCACCAGTGATTTGGCGGACCATGGCTACACCTTC,CATSDLADHGYTF
TRBV11-3,13,.,TRBJ2-3,many,TGTGCCAGCAGTAGTACCACTTCAGATACGCAGTATTTT,CASSSTTSDTQYF
TRBV11-2,16,TRBD2,TRBJ2-1,.,TGTGCCAGCAGCTCCAGGGAGCGGGGACCCTACAATGAGCAGTTCTTC,CASSSRERGPYNEQFF
TRBV5-5,16,.,TRBJ1-3,many,TGTGCCAGCAGCTTGACTCAGGTCCTCTCTGGAAACACCATATATTTT,CASSLTQVLSGNTIYF
TRBV14,14,.,TRBJ2-4,.,TGTGCCAGCTCTTGGGGGCGAGCCAAAAACATTCAGTACTTC,CASSWGRAKNIQYF
TRBV12-3/TRBV12-4,21,TRBD2,TRBJ2-1,many,TGTGCCAGCAGTTTCCTCCCCAGAGTCACTAGCGGGAGGGCCATCTACAATGAGCAGTTCTTC,CASSFLPRVTSGRAIYNEQFF
TRBV4-3,17,TRBD1,TRBJ1-2,few,TGCGCCAGCAGCCAAGATTTCGGGGAGACAGGGGGTATTGGCTACACCTTC,CASSQDFGETGGIGYTF
TRBV20-1,13,TRBD2,TRBJ2-4,few,TGCAGTGCTAGGGGACTAGCCAAAGACATTCAGTACTTC,CSARGLAKDIQYF
TRBV5-6,14,.,TRBJ2-5,many,TGTGCCAGCAGCTTCCCGACTAACCAAGAGACCCAGTACTTC,CASSFPTNQETQYF
TRBV11-2,16,.,TRBJ2-6,.,TGTGCCAGCAGCTTACAAACACTCTCTGGGGCCAACGTCCTGACTTTC,CASSLQTLSGANVLTF
TRBV4-1,15,.,TRBJ2-2,many,TGCGCCAGCAGCCAACTACGGACAGTTCCCGGGGAGCTGTTTTTT,CASSQLRTVPGELFF
TRBV27,18,.,TRBJ2-4,.,TGTGCCAGCAGTTTTAGGGTTCCGTTGGGGGGAACCAAAAACATTCAGTACTTC,CASSFRVPLGGTKNIQYF
TRBV29-1,13,.,TRBJ2-7,.,TGCAGCGTCACCGGGACGGCCCCTCTCGAGCAGTACTTC,CSVTGTAPLEQYF
TRBV10-1,16,TRBD2,TRBJ2-1,few,TGCGCCAGCAGTGAGTTATCCCAGCGGGAGTCGAGTGAGCAGTTCTTC,CASSELSQRESSEQFF
TRBV29-1,16,TRBD1,TRBJ1-1,many,TGCAGCGTTCCCTGGCAGGGGGCTACTATGAACACTGAAGCTTTCTTT,CSVPWQGATMNTEAFF
TRBV7-9,15,TRBD1,TRBJ1-2,.,TGTGCCAGCAGCTCCGGGACAGGGGTAGTCCATGGCTACACCTTC,CASSSGTGVVHGYTF
TRBV7-2,13,.,TRBJ2-5,many,TGTGCCAGCAGCTGGGCAGGTGTAGAGACCCAGTACTTC,CASSWAGVETQYF
TRBV7-9,15,.,TRBJ2-7,many,TGTGCCAGCAGCTTAAGTGACAGTAGCTCCTACGAGCAGTACTTC,CASSLSDSSSYEQYF
TRBV6-6,14,TRBD1,TRBJ2-7,.,TGTGCCAGCAGTTACTCCGACAGGGCCTACGAGCAGTACTTC,CASSYSDRAYEQYF
TRBV30,15,.,TRBJ1-4,many,TGTGCCTGGAGTGTACATGGACAGCCTAATGAAAAACTGTTTTTT,CAWSVHGQPNEKLFF
TRBV11-2,14,.,TRBJ2-2,.,TGTGCCAGCAGCTTAGATATCCGGACCGGGGAGCTGTTTTTT,CASSLDIRTGELFF
TRBV12-3/TRBV12-4,19,TRBD1,TRBJ2-3,many,TGTGCCAGCAGGTCCCAGCCCCTCTTCGGGACAGGTAGCACAGATACGCAGTATTTT,CASRSQPLFGTGSTDTQYF
TRBV18,14,.,TRBJ2-1,many,TGTGCCAGCTCACCCCTCTCCGGGATCAATGAGCAGTTCTTC,CASSPLSGINEQFF
TRBV20-1,12,.,TRBJ2-5,few,TGCAGTGCTAGTAGGGGCCTCGAGACCCAGTACTTC,CSASRGLETQYF
TRBV10-3,16,.,TRBJ1-5,.,TGTGCCATCAGTGAGTCTCGAGGGTATAGCAATCAGCCCCAGCATTTT,CAISESRGYSNQPQHF
TRBV12-3/TRBV12-4,16,.,TRBJ1-4,few,TGTGCCAGCAGTTTATACCCGGGGACGGCTAATGAAAAACTGTTTTTT,CASSLYPGTANEKLFF
TRBV7-9,13,.,TRBJ2-1,many,TGTGCCAGCATCCCTGGGGGCCCGGATGAGCAGTTCTTC,CASIPGGPDEQFF
TRBV5-6,14,.,TRBJ2-7,.,TGTGCCAGCAGCCTCGGGGAGAGTCCCTACGAGCAGTACTTC,CASSLGESPYEQYF
TRBV7-9,14,.,TRBJ2-5,few,TGTGCCAGCAGCTTAGCGCTGTGGGAGGAGACCCAGTACTTC,CASSLALWEETQYF
TRBV20-1,13,TRBD1,TRBJ1-5,few,TGCAGTGCTAGAGGGACAGGGGTTCAGCCCCAGCATTTT,CSARGTGVQPQHF
TRBV4-1,20,TRBD1,TRBJ1-6,few,TGCGCCAGCAGCGACTTTCCCGGGACAGGCGCTAGCTCCTATAATTCACCCCTCCACTTT,CASSDFPGTGASSYNSPLHF
TRBV10-3,12,.,TRBJ1-1,many,TGTGCCATCAGTGAGTACGGTTCGGGGGCTTTCTTT,CAISEYGSGAFF
TRBV19,16,TRBD1,TRBJ1-5,few,TGTGCCAGTAGTGCGAGAAAGACAGGGGGGTCTTTGCCCCAGCATTTT,CASSARKTGGSLPQHF
TRBV12-3/TRBV12-4,20,TRBD1,TRBJ2-6,many,TGTGCCAGCAGTCCCGGGACAGGAAGCCCACCTGGCTCTGGGGCCAACGTCCTGACTTTC,CASSPGTGSPPGSGANVLTF
TRBV9,16,.,TRBJ2-2,.,TGTGCCAGCAGCCCTGACACCCGTTGGAACACCGGGGAGCTGTTTTTT,CASSPDTRWNTGELFF
TRBV6-1,11,.,TRBJ2-2,few,TGTGCCAGCCTCTACACCGGGGAGCTGTTTTTT,CASLYTGELFF
TRBV29-1,14,.,TRBJ2-4,.,TGCAGCGTTGCGGTCACCCTAGCCAAAAACATTCAGTACTTC,CSVAVTLAKNIQYF
TRBV7-9,14,.,TRBJ1-3,.,TGTGCCAGCAGCTACACCCGCTCTGGAAACACCATATATTTT,CASSYTRSGNTIYF
TRBV28,15,TRBD1,TRBJ2-7,.,TGTGCCAGCAGTACCCGTTGGGACAGGGGATACGAGCAGTACTTC,CASSTRWDRGYEQYF
TRBV24-1,13,.,TRBJ2-1,.,TGTGCCACCAGCGCGGAGGGTGGGAATGAGCAGTTCTTC,CATSAEGGNEQFF
TRBV19,16,.,TRBJ1-2,.,TGTGCCAGTAGTATAGACGCCCGGGGATTGCCGGATGGCTACACCTTC,CASSIDARGLPDGYTF